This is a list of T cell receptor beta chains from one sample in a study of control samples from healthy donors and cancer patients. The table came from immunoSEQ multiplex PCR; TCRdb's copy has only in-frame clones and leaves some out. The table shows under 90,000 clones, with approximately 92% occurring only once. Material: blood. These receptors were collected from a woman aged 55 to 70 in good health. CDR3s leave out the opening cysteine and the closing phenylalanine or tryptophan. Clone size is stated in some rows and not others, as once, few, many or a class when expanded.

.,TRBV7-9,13,ASSGMADQNTEAF
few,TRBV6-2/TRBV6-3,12,ASSYSIVQGEQY
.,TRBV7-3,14,ASSLTSGSPGETQY
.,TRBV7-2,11,ASSSGTGLEAF
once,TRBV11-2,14,ASSLVSASNTGELF
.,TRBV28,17,ASKGGGLAGGAYTDTQY
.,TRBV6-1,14,ASSDGGTGLGDTQY
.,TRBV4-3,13,ASSQDWARHSTQY
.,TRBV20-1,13,SASVIAGLSNEQF
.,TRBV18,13,ASSPPSRGAYEQY
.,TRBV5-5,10,ASSLRNEKLF
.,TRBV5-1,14,ASREGLAVLYNEQF
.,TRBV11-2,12,ASSEGWRNTEAF
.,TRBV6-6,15,ASSLQRTLGNTDTQY
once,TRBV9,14,ASLPGPTSGANVLT
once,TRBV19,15,ASSIARQGPSNQPQH
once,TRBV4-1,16,ASSPDRWGPPTNYGYT
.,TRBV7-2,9,ASSIQETQY
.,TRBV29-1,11,SAERQGLAEAF
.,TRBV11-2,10,ASSSRTGELF
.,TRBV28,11,ASNPPGRTEAF
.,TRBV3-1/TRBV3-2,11,ASSHPLGDTIY
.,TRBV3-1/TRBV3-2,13,ASSSWGADTGELF
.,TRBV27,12,ASHLPTGNYGYT
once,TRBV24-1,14,ATSDLGRGNTGELF
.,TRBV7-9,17,ASSLALMTSGRPGETQY
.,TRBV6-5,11,ASWARHNQPQH
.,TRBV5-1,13,ASSAAGTQVLEQY
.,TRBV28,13,ASRPGQATNEKLF
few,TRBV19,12,ASISWGSGNTIY
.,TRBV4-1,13,ASSQGPSETYEQY